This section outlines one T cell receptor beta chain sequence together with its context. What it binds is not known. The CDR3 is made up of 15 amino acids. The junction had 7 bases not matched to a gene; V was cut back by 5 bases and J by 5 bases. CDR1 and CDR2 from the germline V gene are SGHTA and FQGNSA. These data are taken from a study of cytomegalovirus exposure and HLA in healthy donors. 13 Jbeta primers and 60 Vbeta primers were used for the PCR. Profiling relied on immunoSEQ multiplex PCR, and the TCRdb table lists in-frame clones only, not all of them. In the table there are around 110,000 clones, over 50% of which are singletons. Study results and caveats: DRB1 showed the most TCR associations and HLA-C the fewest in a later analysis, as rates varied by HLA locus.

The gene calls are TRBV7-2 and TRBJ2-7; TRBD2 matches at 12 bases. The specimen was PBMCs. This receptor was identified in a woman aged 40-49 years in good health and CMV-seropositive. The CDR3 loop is CASSPSGLAGNEQYF. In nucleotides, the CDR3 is TGTGCCAGCAGCCCTTCAGGACTAGCGGGGAACGAGCAGTACTTC.